A selection of T cell receptor beta chains follows, all from one sample in a study of persistence of HIV-infected CD4 T cells. No antigen is known for these receptors. This table comes from immunoSEQ multiplex PCR, and its TCRdb copy is limited to in-frame clones, with some not included. The data show some 30,000 clones, with around 76% seen just once and under 8% held by the top ten. The sample consisted of CD4+ T cells sorted from PBMCs after 18-hour stimulation, taken from a patient who received antiretroviral therapy. All receptors derive from an adult woman with HIV who was CMV-seropositive. Each CDR3 is given with its conserved first and last residue. Each record gives: clone size, V gene, J gene, D gene, CDR3 protein, CDR3 DNA. D genes are given only for firm matches. Clone size is shown for a subset of rows, as once, few, many or a class of expanded clone.

>-|TRBV5-8|TRBJ1-4|-
CASSPTYFPTNEKLFF
TGTGCCAGCAGCCCGACCTACTTTCCAACTAATGAAAAACTGTTTTTT
>-|TRBV7-6|TRBJ2-7|TRBD1
CASSQGSTGTGTFRQYF
TGTGCCAGCAGCCAGGGCAGCACCGGGACAGGGACGTTCCGGCAGTACTTC
>-|TRBV7-9|TRBJ1-1|-
CASLEGSSRNTEAFF
TGTGCCAGCCTCGAGGGGAGCAGTAGGAACACTGAAGCTTTCTTT
>-|TRBV7-9|TRBJ2-5|-
CASSSTILLWSETQYF
TGTGCCAGCAGCTCTACGATCCTTTTGTGGTCGGAGACCCAGTACTTC
>-|TRBV7-3|TRBJ2-2|-
CASSSDRTGELFF
TGTGCCAGCAGCTCAGACAGGACCGGGGAGCTGTTTTTT
>-|TRBV9|TRBJ1-4|-
CASSGGPATNEKLFF
TGTGCCAGCAGCGGCGGCCCTGCAACTAATGAAAAACTGTTTTTT
>-|TRBV6-1|TRBJ1-5|-
CASSEGAYQPQHF
TGTGCCAGCAGTGAAGGGGCCTACCAGCCCCAGCATTTT
>once|TRBV5-4|TRBJ2-2|-
CASSLDNFVDTGELFF
TGTGCCAGCAGCTTGGACAACTTCGTAGATACCGGGGAGCTGTTTTTT
>-|TRBV15|TRBJ1-4|-
CATSKGFVGEKLFF
TGTGCCACCAGCAAAGGATTTGTAGGAGAAAAACTGTTTTTT
>-|TRBV7-9|TRBJ1-1|-
CASSLEGGPAFF
TGTGCCAGCAGCTTAGAAGGGGGGCCAGCTTTCTTT
>-|TRBV19|TRBJ2-3|TRBD2
CASSASSGRQADTQYF
TGTGCCAGTAGTGCCTCCAGCGGGAGGCAGGCAGATACGCAGTATTTT
>-|TRBV15|TRBJ2-3|TRBD1
CATSRDQGALTDTQYF
TGTGCCACCAGCAGAGACCAGGGGGCGCTGACAGATACGCAGTATTTT
>once|TRBV19|TRBJ2-2|TRBD1
CASSAPLGTGSNTGELFF
TGTGCCAGTAGTGCCCCGCTCGGGACAGGCTCTAACACCGGGGAGCTGTTTTTT
>few|TRBV11-3|TRBJ2-5|-
CASRRLGGETQYF
TGTGCCAGCAGGCGTCTAGGGGGGGAGACCCAGTACTTC
>once|TRBV3-1/TRBV3-2|TRBJ2-7|-
CASSQVDEQYF
TGTGCCAGCAGCCAAGTAGACGAGCAGTACTTC
>-|TRBV24-1|TRBJ1-1|-
CATSDSGGPNTEAFF
TGTGCCACCAGTGACTCGGGTGGGCCGAACACTGAAGCTTTCTTT
>-|TRBV2|TRBJ1-2|-
CASSDTNGYTF
TGTGCCAGCAGTGATACGAATGGCTACACCTTC
>-|TRBV9|TRBJ1-1|TRBD1
CASSLDQGVRGAFF
TGTGCCAGCAGCCTAGATCAGGGGGTAAGAGGAGCTTTCTTT
>-|TRBV30|TRBJ1-2|TRBD1
CACQRTGRMYGYTF
TGTGCCTGCCAACGGACAGGTCGCATGTATGGCTACACCTTC
>-|TRBV3-1/TRBV3-2|TRBJ1-1|TRBD1
CASSLGTGGVTEAFF
TGTGCCAGCAGCCTGGGGACAGGGGGTGTCACTGAAGCTTTCTTT
>once|TRBV29-1|TRBJ1-1|-
CSVEEGAGTEAFF
TGCAGCGTTGAAGAAGGGGCTGGAACTGAAGCTTTCTTT
>-|TRBV10-1|TRBJ2-7|-
CASSEGTRPWEQYF
TGCGCCAGCAGTGAGGGGACACGGCCGTGGGAGCAGTACTTC
>-|TRBV11-3|TRBJ1-3|-
CASSLVGTLGNTIYF
TGTGCCAGCAGCTTAGTCGGGACCCTAGGGAACACCATATATTTT
>few|TRBV5-8|TRBJ1-4|-
CASFSGQPTNEKLFF
TGTGCCAGCTTTTCGGGACAACCAACTAATGAAAAACTGTTTTTT
>-|TRBV5-1|TRBJ2-2|TRBD1
CASSLDRVVTGELFF
TGCGCCAGCAGCTTAGACAGGGTTGTTACCGGGGAGCTGTTTTTT
>-|TRBV5-5|TRBJ2-2|TRBD2
CASSPRGGPGELFF
TGTGCCAGCAGCCCACGCGGGGGTCCCGGGGAGCTGTTTTTT
>medium-sized|TRBV3-1/TRBV3-2|TRBJ1-1|-
CASSPGTSTEAFF
TGTGCCAGCAGCCCCGGGACATCCACTGAAGCTTTCTTT
>-|TRBV7-2|TRBJ2-3|TRBD1
CASSQGQGVTDTQYF
TGTGCCAGCAGCCAAGGACAGGGCGTCACAGATACGCAGTATTTT
>-|TRBV10-3|TRBJ2-2|-
CAISGRARVGELFF
TGTGCCATCTCCGGCAGAGCCCGGGTCGGGGAGCTGTTTTTT
>-|TRBV21-1|TRBJ1-4|-
CASSNPLGEKLFF
TGTGCCAGCAGCAACCCCCTGGGAGAAAAACTGTTTTTT
>-|TRBV5-1|TRBJ1-2|TRBD1
CASSDGTVHNYGYTF
TGCGCCAGCAGCGACGGGACAGTGCATAACTATGGCTACACCTTC
>-|TRBV5-4|TRBJ2-5|TRBD2
CASSRSGGPQETQYF
TGTGCCAGCAGCCGGAGCGGGGGGCCCCAAGAGACCCAGTACTTC
>-|TRBV6-6|TRBJ1-1|-
CASSYTPKNTEAFF
TGTGCCAGCAGTTACACCCCGAAGAACACTGAAGCTTTCTTT
>few|TRBV2|TRBJ1-1|-
CASRDPDWNTEAFF
TGTGCCAGCAGAGACCCGGACTGGAACACTGAAGCTTTCTTT
>-|TRBV2|TRBJ1-1|-
CASSESENTEAFF
TGTGCCAGCAGTGAGTCAGAGAACACTGAAGCTTTCTTT
>-|TRBV6-2/TRBV6-3|TRBJ2-3|TRBD2
CASSYRLAGGLGDTQYF
TGTGCCAGCAGTTACCGACTAGCGGGGGGGCTCGGAGATACGCAGTATTTT